The clone carrying this T cell receptor beta chain has just one count. At the survey level, the v3.0 immunoSEQ assay was run. The assay was immunoSEQ multiplex PCR, and TCRdb's table has in-frame clones only and misses some. The sample includes about 24,000 clones, about 95% seen only once; the top ten take about 2.4%. This specimen comes from a study of long-term antiretroviral therapy in people with HIV. CDR3 size: 15 residues. Trimming took 0 bases from V and 5 from J, leaving 10 bases between them. Germline-derived CDR1 and CDR2 are ENHRY and SYGVKD. The input for sequencing was unsorted PBMCs, taken about 4.9 years after starting antiretroviral therapy. The J gene is TRBJ1-4, the V gene TRBV10-3, with D unclear. This TCR was recovered from a woman between 50 and 59 years old with HIV. The chain's CDR3 is CAISESKGLNEKLFF. CDR3 nucleotide sequence: TGTGCCATCAGTGAGTCGAAGGGCCTAAATGAAAAACTGTTTTTT.